This T cell receptor beta chain is drawn from a study of control samples from healthy donors and cancer patients. The assay was immunoSEQ multiplex PCR, and TCRdb's table has in-frame clones only and misses some. The sample lists about 120,000 clones; about 89% were seen once. V dropped 3 bases and J dropped 4; count of bases not matched to a gene: 12. Germline CDR1 reads SGHRS; CDR2 reads YFSETQ. This CDR3 is 17 amino acids long. The sequence was collected from a middle-aged man in good health. The sequenced sample was blood. This sequence joins TRBV5-1 and TRBJ2-1; 8 bases align to TRBD1. This CDR3 is CASSWTWTGSGYNEQFF. In DNA form, the CDR3 reads TGCGCCAGCAGCTGGACCTGGACAGGGTCGGGGTACAATGAGCAGTTCTTC.